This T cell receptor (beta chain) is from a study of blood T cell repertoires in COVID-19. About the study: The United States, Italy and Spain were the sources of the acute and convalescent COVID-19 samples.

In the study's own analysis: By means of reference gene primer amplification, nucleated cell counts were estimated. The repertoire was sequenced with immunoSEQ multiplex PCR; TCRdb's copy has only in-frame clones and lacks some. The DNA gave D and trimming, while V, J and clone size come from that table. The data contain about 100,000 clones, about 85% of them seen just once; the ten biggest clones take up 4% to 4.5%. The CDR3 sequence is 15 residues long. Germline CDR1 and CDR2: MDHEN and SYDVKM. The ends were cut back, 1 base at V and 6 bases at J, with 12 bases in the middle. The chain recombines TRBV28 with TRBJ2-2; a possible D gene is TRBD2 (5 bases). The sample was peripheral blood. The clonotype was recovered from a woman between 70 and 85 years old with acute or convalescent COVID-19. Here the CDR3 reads CASSLSRSGPGELFF. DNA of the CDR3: TGTGCCAGCAGTTTATCCCGCAGCGGCCCCGGGGAGCTGTTTTTT.